The source of this T cell receptor beta chain is a study of T-cell reconstitution after alpha-beta-depleted transplantation in children. Germline CDR1 is SGHTA and CDR2 is FQGNSA. Trimming cost V 5 bases and J 0 bases, with 17 bases left between them. This CDR3 region has 16 residues. During its preparation, the TCRbeta library received unique molecular identifiers. One entry per CDR3 protein, called by TCRdb with MiXCR from the PCR reads. Of around 420,000 distinct CDR3 sequences listed, around 15% are singletons. As for this clonotype: Its antigen is not identified.

The study, taken as a whole, reports: Elevated TCRbeta diversity at day 60 was traced, in some patients, to surviving recipient T cells and thymic progenitors.

The receptor was isolated from a boy younger than two who had a stem cell transplant for Wiskott-Aldrich syndrome, so the T cells may come from the graft donor. This specimen was PBMCs, mostly from graft donor cells, taken 360 days after TCRalphabeta/CD19-depleted stem cell transplant. The chain links TRBV7-2 to TRBJ2-7, with D perhaps TRBD1 (6 bases). In DNA form, the CDR3 reads TGTGCCAGCAGCCCCACAGGGATCGGAGGCTCCTACGAGCAGTACTTC. This codes for CASSPTGIGGSYEQYF.